The 13 T cell receptor beta chains reported below all come from one sample, sequenced in a study of molecular identifiers for immune sequencing clone quantification. Via MiXCR, TCRdb re-called the PCR reads, giving one row per CDR3 protein. The data hold around 470,000 distinct CDR3 sequences, with about 22% observed a single time. Sequenced: naive CD8+ T cells from blood, with Jurkat cell RNA spiked in. The subset was: FACS-sorted CD8+CD4-CCR7+CD45RA+ naive T cells. The receptors stem from a human donor in good health. Some libraries in this study had Jurkat cell RNA spiked in.

This clonotype has more than one count but fewer than ten. The chain couples TRBV27 to TRBJ1-1; 7 positions match TRBD1. The germline CDR1 and CDR2 sequences are MNHEY and SMNVEV (reference sequence). The CDR3 has 19 amino acids. The J segment lost 0 bases and the V segment lost 5 bases, leaving 18 bases of the junction unmatched. The CDR3 here is CASSPPPGQQNSMNTEAFF. The CDR3 DNA reads as TGTGCCAGCAGTCCCCCCCCGGGACAGCAGAATTCAATGAACACTGAAGCTTTCTTT.

This chain uses TRBV27 with TRBJ1-6; tentative D call: TRBD1 (5 bases). The CDR3 length is 14 residues. Germline V lookup: CDR1 MNHEY, CDR2 SMNVEV (reference sequence). Trimming left V 10 bases short and J 2 bases short, with 12 bases between. Here the CDR3 reads CATRGVTYNSPLHF. CDR3 nucleotide sequence: TGTGCCACCCGGGGGGTGACCTATAATTCACCCCTCCACTTT.

This clonotype was seen at least ten times. The gene calls are TRBV4-1 and TRBJ2-3; D unresolved. The CDR3 consists of 16 residues. V lost 1 base and J lost 8, with 19 bases in between. Germline CDR1 reads MGHRA; CDR2 reads YSYEKL. CDR3 loop: CASSQAAAGDPGTQYF. DNA for the CDR3: TGCGCCAGCAGCCAAGCCGCCGCCGGCGACCCTGGTACGCAGTATTTT.

This clonotype was observed a single time. A much bigger clone sits one base away, suggesting this may be a read error. The V and J genes are TRBV7-4 and TRBJ2-2; possibly TRBD1 or TRBD2 for D (5 bases each). CDR1 is SGHVT, CDR2 SQSDAQ, per germline. CDR3 length: 14 residues. Trimming removed 4 bases at V and 6 bases at J, with 12 bases between. CDR3 loop: CASSSARGAGELFF. CDR3 coding DNA: TGTGCCAGCAGCTCAGCCCGAGGGGCCGGGGAGCTGTTTTTT.

This sequence joins TRBV11-2 and TRBJ1-1, with D tentatively TRBD1 (6 bases). This CDR3 contains 15 residues. V gave up 5 bases and J gave up 7 bases, with 20 bases separating them. Germline-derived CDR1 and CDR2 are SGHAT and FQNNGV. The CDR3: CASSGSAGVKSEAFF. CDR3 bases: TGTGCCAGCAGCGGGTCGGCAGGGGTAAAGAGTGAAGCTTTCTTT.

The V and J genes are TRBV20-1 and TRBJ2-4; 15 bases map to TRBD2. Germline V gives CDR1 DFQATT, CDR2 SNEGSKA (reference sequence). V lost 0 bases and J lost 9; bases outside the gene matches: 9. This CDR3 comprises 17 residues. CDR3 DNA sequence: TGCAGTGCTAGAGATGGGGGACTAGCGGGAGGAAGGGGCATTCAGTACTTC. It yields the protein CSARDGGLAGGRGIQYF.

This clonotype occurred many times. The chain carries TRBV28 and TRBJ2-7; maybe TRBD1 (6 bases). Germline V lookup: CDR1 MDHEN, CDR2 SYDVKM. CDR3 length: 15 amino acids. V lost 6 bases and J lost 0, with 15 bases in between. The CDR3 is CASSPRGVSSYEQYF. DNA for the CDR3: TGTGCCAGCAGCCCCAGGGGAGTAAGCTCCTACGAGCAGTACTTC.

This chain uses TRBV6-5 with TRBJ2-7, with D possibly matching TRBD1 (6 bases). Germline V gene data show CDR1 as MNHEY and CDR2 as SVGAGI. The CDR3 contains 14 residues. V was cut by 7 bases and J by 5 bases, with 18 bases left in between. The CDR3 region has the DNA TGTGCCAGCAATCCACCAGGGGCTACCGACGAGCAGTACTTC. This codes for CASNPPGATDEQYF.

This clonotype showed up many times. The chain uses TRBV4-2 and TRBJ2-1; D is perhaps TRBD2 (6 bases). The CDR3 is 14 residues long. Germline CDR1 is LGHNA and CDR2 is YNFKEQ. Trimming stripped 4 bases from V and 7 bases from J, with 14 bases between. CDR3 loop: CASSRQGLENEQFF. The DNA of the CDR3 is TGTGCCAGCAGCCGCCAGGGACTCGAGAATGAGCAGTTCTTC.

This clonotype occurred many times. V is TRBV6-5 and J is TRBJ2-7; D might be TRBD1 or TRBD2, each matching 5 bases. Trimming stripped 5 bases from V and 0 bases from J, with 14 bases between. The CDR3 sequence is 15 residues long. From germline, CDR1 is MNHEY and CDR2 SVGAGI. CDR3 sequence reads: CASSPRDLFSYEQYF. CDR3 sequence (DNA): TGTGCCAGCAGTCCCCGGGACCTTTTCTCCTACGAGCAGTACTTC.

Remarks on this clonotype: One end of the junction fails to match germline, which may point to a read error. The J gene is TRBJ2-3, the V gene TRBV7-9, with 12 bases fitting TRBD2. Germline V CDR1 and CDR2: SEHNR, FQNEAQ (reference sequence). The CDR3 is 17 residues long. The CDR3 loop reads CASNLAGLAGSTDTQYF. The CDR3 DNA follows: TGTGCCAGCAACTTAGCGGGACTAGCGGGTAGCACAGATACGCAGTATTTT.

The chain is built from TRBV7-6 and TRBJ2-7; D call uncertain. CDR3 length: 14 residues. Germline loops: CDR1 SGHVS, CDR2 FNYEAQ. V was shortened by 5 bases and J by 2 bases, with 13 bases between the two germline ends. The CDR3 loop is CASSHTELAYEQYF. CDR3 DNA sequence: TGTGCCAGCAGCCACACCGAACTCGCCTACGAGCAGTACTTC.

This clonotype was seen a handful of times. This chain joins TRBV15 and TRBJ1-4; tentative D call: TRBD1 (5 bases). Deletions cut 3 bases from V and 13 bases from J, with 18 bases between. Germline CDR1 and CDR2: LNHNV and YYDKDF (reference sequence). This CDR3 has 14 residues. The CDR3 is CATSSIPGPPTLFF. CDR3 nucleotides: TGTGCCACCAGCAGCATACCGGGACCGCCGACACTGTTTTTT. Together with reference TRBV15 and TRBJ1-4, the CDR3 gives the full variable domain: DAMVIQNPRYQVTQFGKPVTLSCSQTLNHNVMYWYQQKSSQAPKLLFHYYDKDFNNEADTPDNFQSRRPNTSFCFLDIRSPGLGDTAMYLCATSSIPGPPTLFFGSGTQLSVL.